The subject of this entry is one TCR beta chain. Antigen specificity is unknown. The data belong to a study of cytomegalovirus exposure and HLA in healthy donors. General study findings and limits: An observed cluster of highly shared sequence variants was recorded as a likely sequencing artifact.

The CDR3 is 14 residues long. In germline, CDR1 is MNHNS, CDR2 SASEGT. The trim removed 0 bases at V and 4 bases at J, leaving 3 bases unmatched. PCR used 60 Vbeta primers and 13 Jbeta primers. Using immunoSEQ multiplex PCR, the repertoire was profiled, and TCRdb retains in-frame clones only, with some absent. The sample lists 150,000 to 200,000 clones, roughly 87% occurring once. This sequence originates from a boy younger than 10 in good health and CMV-seronegative. The V gene is TRBV6-1, the J gene TRBJ2-7; the match to TRBD2 covers 7 bases. The material sequenced was PBMCs. CDR3 coding DNA: TGTGCCAGCAGTGAAGCGGGAGGGACGTACGAGCAGTACTTC. The encoded protein is CASSEAGGTYEQYF.